This is a list of T cell receptor beta chains from one sample in a study of T cell changes during pregnancy in multiple sclerosis. TCRdb keeps only in-frame clones here, not all; method: immunoSEQ multiplex PCR. The sample shows about 38,000 clones, about nine tenths of them seen only once. The specimen comprised CD4+ T cells from peripheral blood mononuclear cells, sampled after pregnancy. Every receptor here comes from a female donor in good health, enrolled as a control in a pregnancy study. Each CDR3 is given with its conserved first and last residue. A D gene is named only where the DNA matches it firmly. Only some rows state a clone size, as once, few, many or a class for expanded clones.

TRBV18	TRBD2	NA	TRBJ2-4	TGTGCCAGCTCATCGGGACTAGCGGGGGGGCAGGCCAAAAACATTCAGTACTTC	CASSSGLAGGQAKNIQYF
TRBV11-2	NA	NA	TRBJ2-1	TGTGCCAGCAGCCCCCGTCGGGGCAATGAGCAGTTCTTC	CASSPRRGNEQFF
TRBV15	NA	NA	TRBJ2-7	TGTGCCACCAGCAGAGATCGAGGGTACGAGCAGTACTTC	CATSRDRGYEQYF
TRBV5-6	TRBD2	once	TRBJ2-1	TGTGCCAGCAGCTTGAGTAGGGGTAGCGGGGAGAGTTGGAATGAGCAGTTCTTC	CASSLSRGSGESWNEQFF
TRBV5-6	TRBD1	NA	TRBJ1-2	TGTGCCAGCAGCTTGGGGGCAGGGGGCTATTCAGGGAACTATGGCTACACCTTC	CASSLGAGGYSGNYGYTF
TRBV10-3	NA	NA	TRBJ1-2	TGTGCCATCAGTGAGTCCCTTGGACAGATTTATGGCTACACCTTC	CAISESLGQIYGYTF
TRBV5-4	TRBD1	NA	TRBJ1-4	TGTGCCAGCAGCGGAACACAGGGGACTAATGAAAAACTGTTTTTT	CASSGTQGTNEKLFF
TRBV11-3	NA	NA	TRBJ1-3	TGTGCCAGCAGCCGCGGGGGGAGCTCTGGAAACACCATATATTTT	CASSRGGSSGNTIYF
TRBV18	NA	once	TRBJ2-2	TGTGCCAGCTCATCTATCCAGGGGAACACCGGGGAGCTGTTTTTT	CASSSIQGNTGELFF
TRBV10-3	TRBD1	NA	TRBJ2-7	TGTGCCACCACTTCCGGGACAGGGACAAACGAGCAGTACTTC	CATTSGTGTNEQYF
TRBV7-2	NA	NA	TRBJ1-1	TGTGCCAGCAGCTTGGCGGCTGAAGCTTTCTTT	CASSLAAEAFF
TRBV30	TRBD1	once	TRBJ1-5	TGTGCCTTCGACCTGGGGACAGGGAATCAGCCCCAGCATTTT	CAFDLGTGNQPQHF
TRBV30	NA	NA	TRBJ1-5	TGTGCCTGGGCAGGGGTTAATCAGCCCCAGCATTTT	CAWAGVNQPQHF
TRBV6-6	TRBD1	NA	TRBJ2-7	TGTGCCAGCAGGACACTCCGGGACAGAGCCTCATTCGAGCAGTACTTC	CASRTLRDRASFEQYF
TRBV5-1	NA	NA	TRBJ2-7	TGCGCCAGCAGCCCCGGGAGTTTCTACGAGCAGTACTTC	CASSPGSFYEQYF
TRBV5-8	NA	NA	TRBJ1-5	TGTGCCAGCAGTCCCCCCGGGTTACAGGCGAACAATCAGCCCCAGCATTTT	CASSPPGLQANNQPQHF
TRBV2	NA	few	TRBJ1-1	TGTGCCAGCAGTGTCGGCGGGAACACTGAAGCTTTCTTT	CASSVGGNTEAFF
TRBV14	NA	NA	TRBJ2-2	TGTGCCAGCAGCCAAGTCAGGATGGACACCGGGGAGCTGTTTTTT	CASSQVRMDTGELFF
TRBV9	TRBD2	NA	TRBJ2-7	TGTGCCAGCAGCGAGACTAGCGGGGGTTACGAGCAGTACTTC	CASSETSGGYEQYF
TRBV19	TRBD2	NA	TRBJ2-1	TGTGCCAGTAGTTCCGGACTAGCGGGGGCCTATCTCTACAATGAGCAGTTCTTC	CASSSGLAGAYLYNEQFF
TRBV6-6	TRBD1	NA	TRBJ1-5	TGTGCCAGCAGTTACGACAGGGCCACCGATCAGCCCCAGCATTTT	CASSYDRATDQPQHF
TRBV5-4	TRBD2	NA	TRBJ2-5	TGTGCCAGCAGCTTGGATCTAGCGGGAGGGCGGGAGACCCAGTACTTC	CASSLDLAGGRETQYF
TRBV12-5	TRBD1	NA	TRBJ2-2	TGTGCTAGTGGTTTTCGACAGGGGGGGACCGGGGAGCTGTTTTTT	CASGFRQGGTGELFF
TRBV5-4	NA	NA	TRBJ2-3	TGTGCAGCAGGGGGGACAGATACGCAGTATTTT	CAAGGTDTQYF
TRBV6-1	TRBD1	NA	TRBJ1-5	TGTGCCAGCATGGACAGGGGGAATCAGCCCCAGCATTTT	CASMDRGNQPQHF
TRBV19	NA	few	TRBJ1-3	TGTGCCAGTAGTATATGGGCAGGCGCCCTGGAAAACACCATATATTTT	CASSIWAGALENTIYF
TRBV7-9	TRBD1	NA	TRBJ1-2	TGTGCCAGCAGCCTGGGGACAGGGATGGGAGAGAACACCTTC	CASSLGTGMGENTF
TRBV6-1	NA	NA	TRBJ1-5	TGTGCCAGCAGTGATAGGCCTCTACAGGGCTCCTTAAATCAGCCCCAGCATTTT	CASSDRPLQGSLNQPQHF
TRBV7-2	TRBD2	once	TRBJ2-7	TGTGCCAGCAGCTTGGGACTAGTCCTCTACGAGCAGTACTTC	CASSLGLVLYEQYF
TRBV29-1	TRBD2	NA	TRBJ2-1	TGCAGCGTTCGACTAGCGGGAGGGTCCTACAATGAGCAGTTCTTC	CSVRLAGGSYNEQFF
TRBV7-2	TRBD2	NA	TRBJ2-1	TGTGCCAGCAGCTTATGGGGAACGGGGGAGGGGTCCTACAATGAGCAGTTCTTC	CASSLWGTGEGSYNEQFF
TRBV4-2	TRBD1	NA	TRBJ1-4	TGTGCCAGCAGCCAAGATTCCGGGCGCCAGGGGGCTAATGAAAAACTGTTTTTT	CASSQDSGRQGANEKLFF
TRBV27	NA	NA	TRBJ1-1	TGTGCCAGCAGTTCCTACAGGAGTTCTGAAGCTTTCTTT	CASSSYRSSEAFF
TRBV19	TRBD1	NA	TRBJ1-1	TGTGCCAGTAGGGAAACAGGGGGGAGAACTGAAGCTTTCTTT	CASRETGGRTEAFF
TRBV11-2	TRBD1	NA	TRBJ1-2	TGTGCCAGCAGCTTAGGTGGGACAGGGGAGGGCTACACCTTC	CASSLGGTGEGYTF
TRBV15	NA	NA	TRBJ2-1	TGTGCCACCAGCAGAGATCGCGGACTCTTACACAATGAGCAGTTCTTC	CATSRDRGLLHNEQFF
TRBV7-2	TRBD1	NA	TRBJ2-7	TGTGCCAGCAGCTCACTCCCTAGACAGGGGACGGAGCAGTACTTC	CASSSLPRQGTEQYF
TRBV5-1	TRBD1	NA	TRBJ1-1	TGCGCCAGCAGCCCCGGGACAGGGGGCGCTGGGGGGGGAACTGAAGCTTTCTTT	CASSPGTGGAGGGTEAFF
TRBV5-5	NA	NA	TRBJ1-3	TGTGCCAAATACGGGGGGGCGGACACCATATATTTT	CAKYGGADTIYF
TRBV7-2	NA	NA	TRBJ1-2	TGTGCCAGCAGCCAAAAAGGGAGCTATGGCTACACCTTC	CASSQKGSYGYTF